Each of the 25 T cell receptor beta chains below was sequenced from the same sample in a study of naive and memory T cell subsets (dated by TCRdb to 2016 to 2017). Study-wide findings and limitations: A few larger clonotypes were present in naive repertoires, especially CD8 naive repertoires, and these clonotypes were possibly memory cells re-expressing CD45RA.

Antigens of these TCRs are unknown. Libraries were constructed by UMI-ligation and nested PCR. Instrument used: Illumina MiSeq. The beta constant-region primer was an equimolar mix of two oligonucleotides covering both TRBC1 and TRBC2. The ligated cDNA went through four rounds of PCR with nested alpha and beta constant-region primers together with the SP2 primer. Through fastp at Q25 and MiXCR, TCRdb rebuilt clones from the public reads, retaining in-frame beta chains. Entries that share a CDR3 protein sequence are merged under the most common genes and DNA. A total of approximately 140,000 distinct CDR3 sequences appear in this sample, roughly 22% of them only once. The ten largest clones capture about 0.11% of the sample. Sequencing was carried out using naive CD4+ T cells from blood. The sample's cell subset or site label, decoded: naive T cells, CD45RA high CD27+. The receptors were sampled from a human donor in good health.

The DNA for the CDR3 is TGTGCCAGCGGCTGGGGGTTTGAGACCCAGTACTTC. Its translation: CASGWGFETQYF. The chain combines TRBV6-1 with TRBJ2-5; either TRBD1 or TRBD2 may supply D (5 bases each). CDR1 and CDR2 from the germline V gene are MNHNS and SASEGT. V lost 8 bases and J lost 5, with 12 bases in between. The CDR3 consists of 12 residues.

The chain carries TRBV15 and TRBJ2-3; D may be TRBD2 (5 bases). V was shortened by 5 bases and J by 4 bases, with 16 bases between the two germline ends. Germline V gene sequence: CDR1 LNHNV, CDR2 YYDKDF (reference sequence). This CDR3 has 15 residues. Here the CDR3 reads CATSDLLEVADTQYF. As DNA, the CDR3 is TGTGCCACCAGCGACTTGTTGGAGGTTGCAGATACGCAGTATTTT.

CDR3 nucleotides: TGTGCCTGGGGCGGAAACACCATATATTTT. This codes for CAWGGNTIYF. The V gene is TRBV30, the J gene TRBJ1-3; the D is unclear. V was pared by 5 bases and J by 4 bases, with 3 bases between. Germline V lookup: CDR1 GTSNPN, CDR2 SVGIG (reference sequence). This CDR3 is 10 amino acids long.

This clonotype was recorded a few times. J is TRBJ2-5 and V is TRBV11-2, with TRBD2 matching over 10 bases. CDR1 and CDR2 (germline): SGHAT, FQNNGV. V lost 4 bases, J lost 4 bases, and 6 bases stayed unmatched. This CDR3 contains 15 residues. The DNA for the CDR3 is TGTGCCAGCAGCTCCAGCGGGAGGGCCGGAGAGACCCAGTACTTC. Its protein is CASSSSGRAGETQYF. Combining the CDR3 with reference TRBV11-2 and TRBJ2-5 gives the whole variable domain EAGVAQSPRYKIIEKRQSVAFWCNPISGHATLYWYQQILGQGPKLLIQFQNNGVVDDSQLPKDRFSAERLKGVDSTLKIQPAKLEDSAVYLCASSSSGRAGETQYFGPGTRLLVL.

This clonotype was seen a handful of times. This chain uses TRBV9 with TRBJ2-2; D is perhaps TRBD2 (5 bases). V dropped 3 bases and J dropped 7 bases, with 19 bases sitting between them. Germline CDR1 is SGDLS and CDR2 is YYNGEE. The CDR3 is 16 residues long. This chain's CDR3 is CASSATPTSSVGELFF. CDR3 nucleotide sequence: TGTGCCAGCAGCGCCACCCCCACTAGTTCGGTCGGGGAGCTGTTTTTT.

The rearrangement joins TRBV18 to TRBJ1-5; D not resolved. CDR3 length: 13 amino acids. CDR1 KGHSH and CDR2 LQKENI come from the germline V gene. V was shortened by 6 bases and J by 7 bases, with 13 bases between the two germline ends. CDR3 sequence reads: CASSLSQEQPQHF. For the CDR3, the DNA is TGTGCCAGCTCCCTAAGCCAGGAACAGCCCCAGCATTTT.

This sequence joins TRBV6-6 and TRBJ1-2; D is unresolved. The CDR3 has 15 residues. The V gene lost 0 bases and the J gene lost 0 bases, with 8 bases spanning the gap. The germline V gene encodes CDR1 MNHNY and CDR2 SVGAGI (reference sequence). The CDR3 spells CASSYSTRSNYGYTF. The CDR3 coding sequence is TGTGCCAGCAGTTACTCGACCAGATCTAACTATGGCTACACCTTC.

This chain joins TRBV6-6 and TRBJ2-7; 10 bases are shared with TRBD2. The CDR3 sequence is 14 residues long. V gave up 6 bases and J gave up 3 bases; unmatched junction bases: 5. Germline values: CDR1 MNHNY, CDR2 SVGAGI (reference sequence). The CDR3 region has the DNA TGTGCCAGCAGGACCACTAGCGGGGTCTACGAGCAGTACTTC. Amino acids: CASRTTSGVYEQYF.

This clonotype was detected only a few times. The chain links TRBV12-3 or TRBV12-4 to TRBJ2-3; 9 bases line up with TRBD1. V shed 3 bases and J 1 base; nucleotides not matched to a gene: 11. The CDR3 spans 18 residues. The CDR3 loop reads CASSFRDRGKWRTDTQYF. DNA of the CDR3: TGTGCCAGCAGTTTTCGTGACAGGGGGAAGTGGCGCACAGATACGCAGTATTTT.

This clonotype was seen repeatedly, ten times or more. CDR3 residues: CASRRESYEQYF. The CDR3, as DNA: TGTGCCAGCAGGAGGGAGTCCTACGAGCAGTACTTC. V is TRBV28 and J is TRBJ2-7, with a tentative D call TRBD2 (5 bases). The CDR3 consists of 12 residues. The V end lost 6 bases, the J end lost 1 base, and 7 bases lay between the germline ends. Germline CDR1 MDHEN, CDR2 SYDVKM.

This chain joins TRBV6-5 and TRBJ2-7, with 7 bases fitting TRBD1. V shed 2 bases, J shed 4 bases, and the junction held 14 bases outside the gene matches. The germline CDR1 and CDR2 sequences are MNHEY and SVGAGI. CDR3 length: 17 amino acids. Here the CDR3 DNA reads TGTGCCAGCAGTTACGGGATCGGGGACAGCCGTTATTACGAGCAGTACTTC. Translating it yields CASSYGIGDSRYYEQYF.

The table lists this clonotype with many counts. The V call is TRBV20-1, the J call TRBJ2-7; 7 bases align to TRBD2. Germline CDR1 is DFQATT and CDR2 is SNEGSKA (reference sequence). Unmatched junction bases numbered 11, after V lost 0 bases and J lost 3 bases. This CDR3 has 16 amino acids. CDR3 nucleotides: TGCAGTGCTAGAGATCCTTACCGGGACTATAACTACGAGCAGTACTTC. Translating it yields CSARDPYRDYNYEQYF.

There are a few counts of this clonotype. V is TRBV29-1 and J is TRBJ1-1; no clear D. Trimming removed 3 bases at V and 2 bases at J, with 7 bases between. CDR1 and CDR2 from the germline V gene are SQVTM and ANQGSEA. The CDR3 contains 12 residues. This chain's CDR3 is CSVDRSNTEAFF. CDR3 coding DNA: TGCAGCGTTGATAGGAGCAACACTGAAGCTTTCTTT.

The chain recombines TRBV28 with TRBJ2-7; unclear D gene. The CDR3 covers 10 residues. Germline-derived CDR1 and CDR2 are MDHEN and SYDVKM. V gave up 4 bases and J gave up 8 bases, with 6 bases separating them. The DNA of the CDR3 is TGTGCCAGCAGTTCCCAAAAGCAGTACTTC. Protein sequence: CASSSQKQYF.

This clonotype has just a few counts. V and J are TRBV15 and TRBJ2-1; D may match TRBD1 or TRBD2 (8 bases each). Germline CDR1 LNHNV, CDR2 YYDKDF (reference sequence). The CDR3 contains 19 residues. The V end was cut by 3 bases, the J end by 10 bases, with 31 bases between. The CDR3 DNA is TGTGCCACCAGCAGGAGAAGACCCCAGGGGGCGGGAGGAAGAAGAGAGCAGTTCTTC. Protein sequence: CATSRRRPQGAGGRREQFF.

CDR3 residues: CASSPTSAGIYEQYF. The CDR3 DNA sequence: TGTGCCAGCTCACCGACATCTGCAGGGATCTACGAGCAGTACTTC. This sequence joins TRBV18 and TRBJ2-7; a possible D gene is TRBD1 (5 bases). The CDR3 spans 15 residues. Germline V gene sequence: CDR1 KGHSH, CDR2 LQKENI. Trimming removed 3 bases at V and 3 bases at J, with 15 bases between.

This sequence joins TRBV23-1 and TRBJ1-1; D not resolved. TRBV23-1 is an open reading frame whose function is uncertain. This CDR3 is 16 amino acids long. V lost 7 bases, J lost 0 bases, and 18 bases lay in between. The CDR3, as DNA: TGCGCCAGCACCCTCCCTCCTTGGGCATTGAACACTGAAGCTTTCTTT. Protein product: CASTLPPWALNTEAFF.

The genes are TRBV3-1 and TRBJ2-7; tentatively, D is TRBD1 (5 bases). The V end lost 6 bases, the J end lost 4 bases, and 25 bases lay between the germline ends. This CDR3 contains 17 residues. CDR1 and CDR2 (germline): LGHDT, YNNKEL (reference sequence). The CDR3, as DNA: TGTGCCAGCAGTGTTACCCAGACAGTAGTCCAGGGATACGAGCAGTACTTC. Its protein product is CASSVTQTVVQGYEQYF.

The V call is TRBV27, the J call TRBJ2-7; 8 positions agree with TRBD1. Germline CDR1 MNHEY, CDR2 SMNVEV (reference sequence). J gave up 0 bases and V 5 bases, and 6 bases lay outside the gene matches. This CDR3 spans 15 amino acids. The CDR3 DNA reads TGTGCCAGCAGTACGATGACAGGGGTCTCCTACGAGCAGTACTTC. Translating it yields CASSTMTGVSYEQYF.

This clonotype showed up many times. The rearrangement joins TRBV12-3 or TRBV12-4 to TRBJ2-2; D is undetermined. Trimming shortened V by 2 bases and J by 1 base, and 5 bases separated the two germline ends. This CDR3 is 14 amino acids long. CDR3 loop: CASSLSRNTGELFF. CDR3 nucleotides: TGTGCCAGCAGTTTAAGCAGGAACACCGGGGAGCTGTTTTTT.

This clonotype has more than one count but fewer than ten. This chain connects TRBV30 to TRBJ2-2, with 12 bases identical to TRBD2. The germline V gene encodes CDR1 GTSNPN and CDR2 SVGIG (reference sequence). The CDR3 covers 16 residues. Germline trimming cut 2 bases from V and 4 bases from J; bases unmatched to any gene: 5. The DNA of the CDR3 is TGTGCCTGGAGTCCCCTAGCGGGAGGGCGCACCGGGGAGCTGTTTTTT. Its translation is CAWSPLAGGRTGELFF.

This clonotype was counted many times. The rearrangement uses TRBV14 and TRBJ2-1; no clear D gene. Germline CDR1 is SGHDN and CDR2 is FVKESK. V lost 1 base, J lost 4 bases, and 5 bases lay in between. There are 13 residues in the CDR3. The CDR3 here is CASSQGPYNEQFF. As DNA, the CDR3 is TGTGCCAGCAGCCAAGGGCCTTACAATGAGCAGTTCTTC.

The rearrangement links TRBV6-1 to TRBJ2-2; weak D call: TRBD1 (5 bases). V was trimmed by 4 bases and J by 6 bases, leaving 12 bases between them. CDR1 is MNHNS and CDR2 is SASEGT in the germline V gene. This CDR3 has 14 residues. The CDR3 coding sequence is TGTGCCAGCAGTGCCCGCCAGGGCCCCGGGGAGCTGTTTTTT. This encodes CASSARQGPGELFF.

This clonotype was observed a handful of times. V usage is TRBV12-3 or TRBV12-4 and J usage is TRBJ2-1; D call uncertain. The CDR3 has 13 residues. Trimming took off 6 bases at V and 3 bases at J, with 9 bases between the two ends. The CDR3 coding sequence is TGTGCCAGCAGCCCTTACAGCTACAATGAGCAGTTCTTC. The encoded protein is CASSPYSYNEQFF.

The V gene is TRBV20-1, the J gene TRBJ2-1; D unclear. The germline CDR1 and CDR2 sequences are DFQATT and SNEGSKA (reference sequence). The CDR3 contains 12 residues. V was trimmed by 7 bases and J by 0 bases, leaving 7 bases between them. The CDR3: CSVRSSYNEQFF. The CDR3, as DNA: TGCAGTGTTCGCAGCTCCTACAATGAGCAGTTCTTC.